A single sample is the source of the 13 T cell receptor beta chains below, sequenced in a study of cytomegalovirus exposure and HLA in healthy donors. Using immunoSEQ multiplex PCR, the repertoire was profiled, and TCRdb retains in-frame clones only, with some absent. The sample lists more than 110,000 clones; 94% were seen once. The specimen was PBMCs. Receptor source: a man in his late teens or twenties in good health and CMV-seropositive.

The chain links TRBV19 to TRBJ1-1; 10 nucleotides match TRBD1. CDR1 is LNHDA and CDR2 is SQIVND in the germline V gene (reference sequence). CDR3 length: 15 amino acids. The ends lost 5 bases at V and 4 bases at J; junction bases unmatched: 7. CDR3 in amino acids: CASSLGTGDITEAFF. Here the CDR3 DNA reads TGTGCCAGTAGTCTCGGGACAGGGGATATCACTGAAGCTTTCTTT.

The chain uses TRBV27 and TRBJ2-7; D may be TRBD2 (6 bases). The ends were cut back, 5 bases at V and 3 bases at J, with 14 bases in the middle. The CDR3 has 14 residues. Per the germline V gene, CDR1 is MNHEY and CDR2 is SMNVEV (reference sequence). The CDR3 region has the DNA TGTGCCAGCAGTCCCATCCAGGACTACTACGAGCAGTACTTC. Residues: CASSPIQDYYEQYF.

CDR3 bases: TGTGCCAGCAGCTGGGGGGACAGGCCAGAGACCCAGTACTTC. As protein: CASSWGDRPETQYF. This sequence joins TRBV5-7 and TRBJ2-5; TRBD1 agrees at 8 bases. TRBV5-7 qualifies as an ORF whose function is uncertain. There are 14 residues in the CDR3. The junction had 5 bases not matched to a gene; V was cut back by 3 bases and J by 4 bases.

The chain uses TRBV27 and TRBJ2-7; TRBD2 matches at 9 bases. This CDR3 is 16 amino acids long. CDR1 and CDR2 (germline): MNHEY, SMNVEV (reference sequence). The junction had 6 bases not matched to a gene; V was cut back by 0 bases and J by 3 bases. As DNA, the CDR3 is TGTGCCAGCAGTTTATCTAGCGGGAGTCCTAACTACGAGCAGTACTTC. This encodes CASSLSSGSPNYEQYF.

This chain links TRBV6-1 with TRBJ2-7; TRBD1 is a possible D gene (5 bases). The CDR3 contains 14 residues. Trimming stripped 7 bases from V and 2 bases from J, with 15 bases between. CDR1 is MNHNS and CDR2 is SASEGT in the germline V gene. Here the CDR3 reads CASTAGRLTYEQYF. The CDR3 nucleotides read TGTGCCAGCACAGCAGGGCGTTTGACCTACGAGCAGTACTTC.

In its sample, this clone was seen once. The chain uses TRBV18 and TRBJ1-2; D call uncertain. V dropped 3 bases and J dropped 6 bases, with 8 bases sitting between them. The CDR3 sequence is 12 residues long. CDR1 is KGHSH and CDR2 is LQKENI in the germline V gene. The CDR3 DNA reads TGTGCCAGCTCACCCGACTCTGATGGCTACACCTTC. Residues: CASSPDSDGYTF.

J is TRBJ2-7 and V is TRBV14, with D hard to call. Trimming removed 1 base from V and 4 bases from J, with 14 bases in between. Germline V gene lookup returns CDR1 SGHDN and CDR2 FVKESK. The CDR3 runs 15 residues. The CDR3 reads CASSQAAEIFYEQYF. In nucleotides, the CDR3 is TGTGCCAGCAGCCAAGCGGCGGAGATTTTTTACGAGCAGTACTTC. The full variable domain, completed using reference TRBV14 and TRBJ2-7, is EAGVTQFPSHSVIEKGQTVTLRCDPISGHDNLYWYRRVMGKEIKFLLHFVKESKQDESGMPNNRFLAERTGGTYSTLKVQPAELEDSGVYFCASSQAAEIFYEQYFGPGTRLTVT.

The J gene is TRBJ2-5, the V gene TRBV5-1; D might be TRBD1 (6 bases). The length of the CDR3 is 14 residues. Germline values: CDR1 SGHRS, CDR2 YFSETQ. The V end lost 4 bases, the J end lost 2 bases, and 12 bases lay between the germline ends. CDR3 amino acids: CASSLRTVQETQYF. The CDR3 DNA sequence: TGCGCCAGCAGCCTCAGGACAGTTCAAGAGACCCAGTACTTC.

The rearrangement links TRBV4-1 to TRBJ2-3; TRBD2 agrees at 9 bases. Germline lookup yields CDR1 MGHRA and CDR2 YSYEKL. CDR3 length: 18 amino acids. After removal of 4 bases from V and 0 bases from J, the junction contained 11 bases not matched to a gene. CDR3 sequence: CASSRGRASGTSTDTQYF. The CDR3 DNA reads TGCGCCAGCAGCCGGGGAAGGGCTAGCGGGACGAGCACAGATACGCAGTATTTT.

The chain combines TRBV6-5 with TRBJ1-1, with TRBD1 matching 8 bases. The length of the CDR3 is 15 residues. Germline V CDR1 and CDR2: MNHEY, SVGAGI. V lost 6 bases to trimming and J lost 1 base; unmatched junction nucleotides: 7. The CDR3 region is CASRLYRGKNTEAFF. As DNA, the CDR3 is TGTGCCAGCAGACTATACAGGGGGAAGAACACTGAAGCTTTCTTT.

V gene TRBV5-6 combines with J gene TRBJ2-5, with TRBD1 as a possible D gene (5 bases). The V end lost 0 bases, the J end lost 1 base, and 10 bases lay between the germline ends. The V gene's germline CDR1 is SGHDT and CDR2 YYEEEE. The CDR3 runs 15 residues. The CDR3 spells CASSLGTGVQETQYF. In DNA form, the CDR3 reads TGTGCCAGCAGCTTGGGTACAGGCGTCCAAGAGACCCAGTACTTC.

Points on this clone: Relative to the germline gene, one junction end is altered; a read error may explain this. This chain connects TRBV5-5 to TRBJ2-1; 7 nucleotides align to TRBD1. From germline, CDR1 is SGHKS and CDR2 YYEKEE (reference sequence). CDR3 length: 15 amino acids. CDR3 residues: CASSSARTGEAVSLF. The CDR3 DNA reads TGTGCCAGCAGCTCGGCCCGGACAGGAGAAGCGGTATCGCTCTTC. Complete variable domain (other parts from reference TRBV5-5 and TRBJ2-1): DAGVTQSPTHLIKTRGQQVTLRCSPISGHKSVSWYQQVLGQGPQFIFQYYEKEERGRGNFPDRFSARQFPNYSSELNVNALLLGDSALYLCASSSARTGEAVSLFGPGTRLTVL.

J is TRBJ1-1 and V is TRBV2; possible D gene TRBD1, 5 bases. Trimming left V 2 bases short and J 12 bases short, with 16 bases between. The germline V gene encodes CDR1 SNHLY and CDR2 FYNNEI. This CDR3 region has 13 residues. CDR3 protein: CASSERLAGGSFF. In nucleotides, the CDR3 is TGTGCCAGCAGTGAAAGGCTGGCGGGGGGGTCTTTCTTT.